The entry below describes one TCR beta chain. This record belongs to a study of OX40 agonist ivuxolimab in advanced cancers. The germline gives CDR1 LGHNA, CDR2 YSLEER. The length of the CDR3 is 15 residues. Between the trimmed V and J ends, which lost 0 bases and 2 bases, there was a span of 7 bases. Some clones are missing from TCRdb's copy, which holds only in-frame ones; the method was immunoSEQ multiplex PCR. The sample lists about 91,000 clones; 84% were seen once. The specimen comprised CD4+ or CD8+ T cells sorted from blood, sampled in a trial of the OX40 agonist ivuxolimab. The chain couples TRBV4-3 to TRBJ2-2; a possible D gene is TRBD2 (5 bases). The receptor's source is an adult with an advanced solid tumor such as melanoma, head and neck, liver or kidney cancer. The CDR3 sequence is CASSQDGGNTGELFF. The CDR3 DNA sequence: TGCGCCAGCAGCCAAGATGGAGGTAACACCGGGGAGCTGTTTTTT.